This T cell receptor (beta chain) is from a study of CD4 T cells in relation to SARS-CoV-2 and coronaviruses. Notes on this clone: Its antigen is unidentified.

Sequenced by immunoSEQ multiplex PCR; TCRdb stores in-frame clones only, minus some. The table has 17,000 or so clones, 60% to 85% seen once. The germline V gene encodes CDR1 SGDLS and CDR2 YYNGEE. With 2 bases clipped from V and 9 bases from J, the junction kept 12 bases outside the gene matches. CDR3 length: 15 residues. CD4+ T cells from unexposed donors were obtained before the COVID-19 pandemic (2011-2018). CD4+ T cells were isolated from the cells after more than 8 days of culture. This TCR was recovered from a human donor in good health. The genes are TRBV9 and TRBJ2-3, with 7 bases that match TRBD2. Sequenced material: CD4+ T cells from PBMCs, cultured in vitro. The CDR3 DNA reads TGTGCCAGCAGCGTTAGCGGGCAAGCAGCAACGACGCAGTATTTT. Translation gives CASSVSGQAATTQYF.